The present entry profiles one TCR beta chain with its context. Treatment denoted: preoperative locoregional IRX-2 cytokine immunotherapy. Patients received preoperative, locoregional IRX-2 cytokine immunotherapy in a phase Ib study. Generated by immunoSEQ multiplex PCR, the TCRdb table keeps only in-frame clones and is missing some. Found here are 6,500 to 9,500 clones, 75% to 85% of them singletons; the top ten hold around 16%. With V trimmed by 6 bases and J by 3 bases, 5 bases remained unmatched. The CDR3 has 14 residues. Germline CDR1 reads MNHGY; CDR2 reads SAAAGT. This specimen comes from a study of preoperative IRX-2 immunotherapy in early breast cancer.

The rearrangement joins TRBV6-8 to TRBJ1-5, with TRBD1 matching over 7 bases. Sample: tumor tissue, taken after IRX-2 immunotherapy. The clonotype comes from a human donor with breast cancer. The CDR3 sequence: CASRDTGDNQPQHF. CDR3 nucleotide sequence: TGTGCCAGCAGGGATACAGGGGACAATCAGCCCCAGCATTTT.